This is a list of T cell receptor beta chains from one sample in a study of T cells in Graves' hyperthyroidism and ophthalmopathy. One entry per CDR3 protein results from TCRdb running MiXCR on the multiplex PCR reads. This repertoire shows a few hundred thousand distinct CDR3 sequences, 15% to 19% found once; its top ten account for about 7%. Sequenced input: blood. These receptors were collected from a woman younger than 45 with Graves' hyperthyroidism. CDR3s include the opening cysteine and the closing phenylalanine or tryptophan. Each record gives: CDR3 protein, CDR3 DNA, CDR3 length, D gene, clone size, J gene, V gene. A D gene is named only where the DNA matches it firmly. For some rows the clone size is stated as once, few or many, or as a class when expanded; others skip it.

CDR3: CSARWGQGYGYTF
DNA: TGCAGTGCTAGATGGGGACAGGGCTATGGCTACACCTTC
length: 13
D: TRBD1
size: few
J: TRBJ1-2
V: TRBV20-1

CDR3: CASSAFGGADEQYF
DNA: TGTGCCAGCAGCGCCTTCGGCGGGGCCGACGAGCAGTACTTC
length: 14
D: -
size: -
J: TRBJ2-7
V: TRBV7-3

CDR3: CASEGIKSGANVLTF
DNA: TGTGCCAGCGAGGGCATAAAATCTGGGGCCAACGTCCTGACTTTC
length: 15
D: -
size: -
J: TRBJ2-6
V: TRBV6-1

CDR3: CASTGGGALTDTQYF
DNA: TGTGCCAGCACCGGGGGTGGGGCCCTCACAGATACGCAGTATTTT
length: 15
D: -
size: -
J: TRBJ2-3
V: TRBV6-1

CDR3: CASSSASGGNTIYF
DNA: TGCGCCAGCAGCTCGGCGAGTGGTGGAAACACCATATATTTT
length: 14
D: -
size: few
J: TRBJ1-3
V: TRBV5-1

CDR3: CASSYTSASYNEQFF
DNA: TGCGCCAGCAGCTACACTAGCGCCTCCTACAATGAGCAGTTCTTC
length: 15
D: TRBD2
size: once
J: TRBJ2-1
V: TRBV4-1

CDR3: CASSKGQSEWGQYF
DNA: TGTGCCAGCAGCAAGGGACAGTCCGAGTGGGGCCAGTACTTC
length: 14
D: TRBD1
size: many
J: TRBJ2-5
V: TRBV3-1

CDR3: CSATGLADGNEQFF
DNA: TGCAGTGCCACGGGACTAGCGGACGGGAATGAGCAGTTCTTC
length: 14
D: TRBD2
size: few
J: TRBJ2-1
V: TRBV20-1

CDR3: CASSPEEETQYF
DNA: TGTGCCAGCTCACCCGAAGAAGAGACCCAGTACTTC
length: 12
D: -
size: many
J: TRBJ2-5
V: TRBV18

CDR3: CASSVRTGSHQPQHF
DNA: TGTGCCAGTAGTGTTAGGACAGGCTCGCATCAGCCCCAGCATTTT
length: 15
D: TRBD1
size: few
J: TRBJ1-5
V: TRBV19

CDR3: CASSGPDTEAFF
DNA: TGTGCCAGCTCCGGACCGGACACTGAAGCTTTCTTT
length: 12
D: -
size: -
J: TRBJ1-1
V: TRBV28

CDR3: CASSLTGSSGNTIYF
DNA: TGTGCCAGCAGTTTAACCGGGAGCTCTGGAAACACCATATATTTT
length: 15
D: -
size: many
J: TRBJ1-3
V: TRBV12-3/TRBV12-4

CDR3: CASRSSGRSIEQFF
DNA: TGTGCCAGCAGATCTAGCGGGAGGTCTATTGAGCAGTTCTTC
length: 14
D: TRBD2
size: -
J: TRBJ2-1
V: TRBV12-3/TRBV12-4

CDR3: CASSQDTSGGYTF
DNA: TGTGCCAGCAGCCAAGACACCTCAGGGGGCTACACCTTC
length: 13
D: -
size: many
J: TRBJ1-2
V: TRBV7-2

CDR3: CASSSWTGTGNQLQHF
DNA: TGTGCCAGCAGCTCATGGACCGGGACAGGCAATCAGCTTCAGCATTTT
length: 16
D: TRBD1
size: -
J: TRBJ1-5
V: TRBV7-9

CDR3: CASLAGEETQYF
DNA: TGCGCCAGCCTAGCGGGCGAAGAGACCCAGTACTTC
length: 12
D: TRBD2
size: few
J: TRBJ2-5
V: TRBV10-2

CDR3: CASSSGTVRYEQYF
DNA: TGTGCCAGCAGCTCCGGGACAGTCCGTTACGAGCAGTACTTC
length: 14
D: TRBD1
size: many
J: TRBJ2-7
V: TRBV28

CDR3: CASSFRLAGVGGELFF
DNA: TGTGCCAGCAGCTTCCGACTAGCGGGAGTTGGTGGGGAGCTGTTTTTT
length: 16
D: TRBD2
size: many
J: TRBJ2-2
V: TRBV7-2

CDR3: CASSPSVMSYEQYF
DNA: TGCGCCAGCAGCCCTAGCGTCATGTCCTACGAGCAGTACTTC
length: 14
D: -
size: many
J: TRBJ2-7
V: TRBV4-3

CDR3: CASSFKGLQYEQYF
DNA: TGTGCCAGCAGCTTTAAGGGACTGCAGTACGAGCAGTACTTC
length: 14
D: -
size: many
J: TRBJ2-7
V: TRBV27

CDR3: CSAREDSSYNSPLHF
DNA: TGCAGTGCTAGAGAGGACAGCTCCTATAATTCACCCCTCCACTTT
length: 15
D: -
size: many
J: TRBJ1-6
V: TRBV20-1

CDR3: CASRVGREWGPTDTQYF
DNA: TGTGCCAGCAGGGTCGGGCGGGAGTGGGGACCCACAGATACGCAGTATTTT
length: 17
D: TRBD2
size: many
J: TRBJ2-3
V: TRBV2

CDR3: CASSYVSRPLYNEQFF
DNA: TGTGCCAGCAGTTACGTATCGAGGCCTCTCTACAATGAGCAGTTCTTC
length: 16
D: -
size: many
J: TRBJ2-1
V: TRBV6-6

CDR3: CSARGGGTLTDTQYF
DNA: TGCAGTGCTAGAGGGGGCGGGACCCTCACAGATACGCAGTATTTT
length: 15
D: -
size: few
J: TRBJ2-3
V: TRBV20-1

CDR3: CASSSDRGSYNEQFF
DNA: TGTGCCAGCAGCTCCGACAGGGGCTCCTACAATGAGCAGTTCTTC
length: 15
D: TRBD1
size: many
J: TRBJ2-1
V: TRBV7-2

CDR3: CASSVEGLGIIGTSDTDTQYF
DNA: TGTGCCAGCAGCGTAGAAGGTTTGGGGATCATCGGGACTAGCGATACAGATACGCAGTATTTT
length: 21
D: TRBD2
size: -
J: TRBJ2-3
V: TRBV11-3

CDR3: CASSPTGLNNSPPHF
DNA: TGTGCCAGCAGCCCAACGGGACTGAATAATTCACCCCCCCACTTT
length: 15
D: -
size: few
J: TRBJ1-6
V: TRBV12-3/TRBV12-4

CDR3: CSADEGQRESQPQHF
DNA: TGCAGTGCTGACGAGGGACAGAGGGAATCGCAGCCCCAGCATTTT
length: 15
D: TRBD1
size: many
J: TRBJ1-5
V: TRBV20-1

CDR3: CASSYRSNSYEQYF
DNA: TGTGCCAGCAGTTACCGTAGTAATTCCTACGAGCAGTACTTC
length: 14
D: -
size: few
J: TRBJ2-7
V: TRBV6-2/TRBV6-3

CDR3: CASSIERGGYNEQFF
DNA: TGTGCCAGTAGTATCGAGCGGGGAGGCTACAATGAGCAGTTCTTC
length: 15
D: TRBD2
size: many
J: TRBJ2-1
V: TRBV19

CDR3: CASSFFSGTGETQYF
DNA: TGTGCCAGCAGCTTTTTTAGCGGGACTGGAGAGACCCAGTACTTC
length: 15
D: TRBD2
size: many
J: TRBJ2-5
V: TRBV7-8

CDR3: CASSQGNRATSSGANVLTF
DNA: TGTGCCAGCAGCCAAGGGAACAGGGCGACCAGCTCTGGGGCCAACGTCCTGACTTTC
length: 19
D: -
size: -
J: TRBJ2-6
V: TRBV14

CDR3: CASSMGTSVTDTQYF
DNA: TGTGCCAGTAGTATGGGGACTAGCGTCACAGATACGCAGTATTTT
length: 15
D: TRBD2
size: few
J: TRBJ2-3
V: TRBV19

CDR3: CASRAGTSDTDTQYF
DNA: TGTGCCAGCAGGGCCGGGACTAGCGACACAGATACGCAGTATTTT
length: 15
D: TRBD2
size: many
J: TRBJ2-3
V: TRBV6-2/TRBV6-3

CDR3: CAWTPPAGSTDTQYF
DNA: TGTGCCTGGACCCCCCCAGCGGGAAGCACAGATACGCAGTATTTT
length: 15
D: TRBD2
size: few
J: TRBJ2-3
V: TRBV30

CDR3: CASLGGYNEQFF
DNA: TGTGCCAGCCTGGGTGGCTACAATGAGCAGTTCTTC
length: 12
D: -
size: many
J: TRBJ2-1
V: TRBV2

CDR3: CASSIGGVTGDEQFF
DNA: TGTGCCAGCAGCATAGGGGGGGTGACAGGCGATGAGCAGTTCTTC
length: 15
D: -
size: -
J: TRBJ2-1
V: TRBV7-2

CDR3: CSVAVWEHNEQFF
DNA: TGCAGCGTTGCAGTGTGGGAGCACAATGAGCAGTTCTTC
length: 13
D: -
size: many
J: TRBJ2-1
V: TRBV29-1

CDR3: CASSAPRQGAGEKLFF
DNA: TGTGCCAGCAGCGCACCCCGACAGGGGGCGGGGGAAAAACTGTTTTTT
length: 16
D: TRBD1
size: many
J: TRBJ1-4
V: TRBV7-2

CDR3: CASSGGASTDTQYF
DNA: TGTGCCAGCAGCGGCGGAGCCAGCACAGATACGCAGTATTTT
length: 14
D: -
size: many
J: TRBJ2-3
V: TRBV6-2/TRBV6-3

CDR3: CASSQGMDRSNEQFF
DNA: TGCGCCAGCAGCCAAGGGATGGACCGCTCTAATGAGCAGTTCTTC
length: 15
D: -
size: few
J: TRBJ2-1
V: TRBV4-1

CDR3: CASSRGKDREQYF
DNA: TGTGCCAGCAGTCGGGGGAAGGACCGCGAGCAGTACTTC
length: 13
D: -
size: many
J: TRBJ2-7
V: TRBV27

CDR3: CASRASGTGSSYNEQFF
DNA: TGTGCCAGCAGAGCTTCCGGGACAGGGAGCTCCTACAATGAGCAGTTCTTC
length: 17
D: TRBD1
size: -
J: TRBJ2-1
V: TRBV6-2/TRBV6-3

CDR3: CAWKGLMNTGELFF
DNA: TGTGCCTGGAAGGGACTCATGAACACCGGGGAGCTGTTTTTT
length: 14
D: -
size: many
J: TRBJ2-2
V: TRBV30

CDR3: CSARVPWGDSYEQYF
DNA: TGCAGTGCTAGAGTCCCTTGGGGGGACTCCTACGAGCAGTACTTC
length: 15
D: -
size: few
J: TRBJ2-7
V: TRBV20-1

CDR3: CASSQNRGPDYEQYF
DNA: TGTGCCAGCAGCCAGAACAGGGGGCCGGACTACGAGCAGTACTTC
length: 15
D: -
size: -
J: TRBJ2-7
V: TRBV3-2

CDR3: CASSQESGYTF
DNA: TGTGCCAGCAGCCAAGAATCCGGCTACACCTTC
length: 11
D: -
size: once
J: TRBJ1-2
V: TRBV3-1

CDR3: CASSYDRESYNEQFF
DNA: TGTGCCAGCAGCTATGACAGGGAGTCTTACAATGAGCAGTTCTTC
length: 15
D: TRBD1
size: many
J: TRBJ2-1
V: TRBV7-3

CDR3: CSARVGAGELFF
DNA: TGCAGTGCTAGAGTTGGAGCGGGGGAGCTGTTTTTT
length: 12
D: -
size: many
J: TRBJ2-2
V: TRBV20-1

CDR3: CASSLYGLVSNNEQFF
DNA: TGTGCCAGCAGTTTATACGGGCTAGTAAGTAACAATGAGCAGTTCTTC
length: 16
D: -
size: few
J: TRBJ2-1
V: TRBV27

CDR3: CAIQQGATDTQYF
DNA: TGTGCCATTCAACAGGGGGCCACAGATACGCAGTATTTT
length: 13
D: TRBD1
size: few
J: TRBJ2-3
V: TRBV10-3

CDR3: CASSPGQLQPQHF
DNA: TGTGCCAGCAGCCCGGGACAGCTTCAGCCCCAGCATTTT
length: 13
D: TRBD1
size: once
J: TRBJ1-5
V: TRBV7-6

CDR3: CSAPRTDRNTIYF
DNA: TGCAGTGCTCCTCGGACAGACAGAAACACCATATATTTT
length: 13
D: -
size: -
J: TRBJ1-3
V: TRBV20-1

CDR3: CASSANRDEKLFF
DNA: TGTGCCAGCTCAGCAAACAGGGATGAAAAACTGTTTTTT
length: 13
D: -
size: many
J: TRBJ1-4
V: TRBV18

CDR3: CASSSGVASSYEQYF
DNA: TGTGCCAGCAGCTCAGGTGTAGCGAGCTCCTACGAGCAGTACTTC
length: 15
D: -
size: -
J: TRBJ2-7
V: TRBV7-9

CDR3: CSASHADTQYF
DNA: TGCAGTGCTTCACATGCGGATACGCAGTATTTT
length: 11
D: -
size: many
J: TRBJ2-3
V: TRBV20-1